This entry describes one T cell receptor beta chain. The trim removed 5 bases at V and 0 bases at J, leaving 7 bases unmatched. The CDR3 spans 18 residues. The germline V gene has CDR1 SGHVS and CDR2 FQNEAQ. The data were obtained in a study of blood T cell repertoires in COVID-19. The wider study: From T cells, B-cell-depleted T cells, or PBMCs came the material, which was cDNA or gDNA.

Per the study methods: Nucleated cell number was recorded as an estimate derived from reference gene primer amplification. Only in-frame clones appear in the TCRdb table, and some are missing; sequencing was by immunoSEQ multiplex PCR. That table is the source of V, J and clone size, and D and trimming were worked out from the DNA. Of 130,000 to 150,000 clones listed, 65% to 85% were seen once; the top ten hold approximately 8%. The TCR was taken from a man in his fifties with active or convalescent COVID-19. The sequenced sample consisted of peripheral blood. The chain combines TRBV7-8 with TRBJ2-5; the match to TRBD2 covers 15 bases. The CDR3 DNA reads TGTGCCAGCAGCCCCAGGACTAGCGGGAGGGAGTACCAAGAGACCCAGTACTTC. Protein: CASSPRTSGREYQETQYF.